The source of this TCR beta chain is a study of blood T cell repertoires in COVID-19. Deletions cut 1 base from V and 7 bases from J, with 11 bases between. This CDR3 is built from 14 residues. Germline V CDR1 and CDR2: SGHDT, YYEEEE. Original analysis: By means of reference gene primer amplification, nucleated cell counts were estimated. Produced via immunoSEQ multiplex PCR; TCRdb's table is partial and in-frame only. V and J calls and clone size come straight from that table; D and trimming were deduced from the DNA. Of 110,000 or so clones in the sample, approximately 90% were seen once. Sequenced sample: peripheral blood. The chain employs TRBV5-6 and TRBJ1-4; unclear D gene. The clonotype was recovered from a woman aged 45 to 65 with acute or convalescent COVID-19. The CDR3 loop reads CASSLYGEGEKLFF. Here the CDR3 DNA reads TGTGCCAGCAGCTTGTATGGGGAGGGTGAAAAACTGTTTTTT.